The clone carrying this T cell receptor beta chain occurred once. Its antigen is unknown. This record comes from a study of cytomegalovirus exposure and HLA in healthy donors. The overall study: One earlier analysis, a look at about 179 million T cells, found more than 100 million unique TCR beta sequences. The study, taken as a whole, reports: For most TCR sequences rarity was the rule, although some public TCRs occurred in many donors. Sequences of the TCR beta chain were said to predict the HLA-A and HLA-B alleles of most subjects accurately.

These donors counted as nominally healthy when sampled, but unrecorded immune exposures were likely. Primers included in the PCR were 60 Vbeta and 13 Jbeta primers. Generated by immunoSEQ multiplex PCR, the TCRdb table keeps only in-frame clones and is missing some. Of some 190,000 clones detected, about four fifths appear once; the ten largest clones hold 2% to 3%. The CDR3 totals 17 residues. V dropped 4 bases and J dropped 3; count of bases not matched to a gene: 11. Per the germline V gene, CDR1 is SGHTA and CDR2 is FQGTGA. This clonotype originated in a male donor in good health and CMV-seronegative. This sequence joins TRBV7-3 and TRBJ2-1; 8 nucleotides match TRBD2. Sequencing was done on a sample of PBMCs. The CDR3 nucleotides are TGTGCCAGCAGCTCGCGAGGAGGGCGGGGGGACTACAATGAGCAGTTCTTC. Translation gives CASSSRGGRGDYNEQFF.